This entry lists 22 T cell receptor beta chains sequenced from one sample in a study of molecular identifiers for immune sequencing clone quantification. MiXCR, applied by TCRdb to the PCR reads, yields one record per CDR3 protein. The data show about 36,000 distinct CDR3 sequences, roughly 18% seen once. Sequenced sample: naive CD8+ T cells from blood, with Jurkat cell RNA spiked in. Sample subset: FACS-sorted CD8+CD4-CCR7+CD45RA+ naive T cells. These receptors all come from a human donor in good health. Some libraries in this study had Jurkat cell RNA spiked in.

This chain links TRBV14 with TRBJ2-3; D is possibly TRBD1 or TRBD2 (6 bases each). Deletions cut 0 bases from V and 5 bases from J, with 12 bases between. CDR1 is SGHDN and CDR2 is FVKESK in the germline V gene. The length of the CDR3 is 15 residues. The CDR3 bases are TGTGCCAGCAGCCAAGAAGGGGGGCGATTAGATACGCAGTATTTT. As protein: CASSQEGGRLDTQYF.

Turning to this clonotype: Possible read error: a much larger clone is one base away. The genes are TRBV6-5 and TRBJ2-5; 8 bases agree with TRBD2. CDR1 is MNHEY and CDR2 is SVGAGI in the germline V gene. The length of the CDR3 is 15 residues. The CDR3 protein is CTSSYSPREAETQYF. Here the CDR3 DNA reads TGTACCAGCAGTTACTCTCCGCGGGAGGCGGAGACCCAGTACTTC.

This chain uses TRBV19 with TRBJ2-1, with no clear D. V was cut by 6 bases and J by 0 bases, with 9 bases left in between. Germline-derived CDR1 and CDR2 are LNHDA and SQIVND (reference sequence). The CDR3 length is 14 residues. The CDR3 spells CASRPGYSYNEQFF. The CDR3 nucleotides are TGTGCCAGTAGGCCAGGATACTCCTACAATGAGCAGTTCTTC. The complete variable domain, with remaining parts taken from reference TRBV19 and TRBJ2-1, reads DGGITQSPKYLFRKEGQNVTLSCEQNLNHDAMYWYRQDPGQGLRLIYYSQIVNDFQKGDIAEGYSVSREKKESFPLTVTSAQKNPTAFYLCASRPGYSYNEQFFGPGTRLTVL.

This clonotype appeared many times. J is TRBJ2-1 and V is TRBV28, with a tentative D call TRBD1 (5 bases). The CDR3 contains 15 residues. V was trimmed by 5 bases and J by 2 bases, leaving 13 bases between them. Germline V gives CDR1 MDHEN, CDR2 SYDVKM. The CDR3 DNA sequence: TGTGCCAGCAGTCCCCCCAGGGTGACCTACAATGAGCAGTTCTTC. Residues: CASSPPRVTYNEQFF.

Many counts were recorded for this clonotype. The chain carries TRBV5-6 and TRBJ2-5; D is uncertain. The CDR3 sequence is 13 residues long. The V and J ends lost 0 bases and 5 bases respectively, with 8 bases between them. CDR1 and CDR2 (germline): SGHDT, YYEEEE. The CDR3 is CASSLGPGETQYF. The DNA of the CDR3 is TGTGCCAGCAGCTTGGGACCTGGGGAGACCCAGTACTTC.

This clonotype has just a few counts. The gene calls are TRBV10-2 and TRBJ2-3; TRBD2 agrees at 14 bases. V shed 7 bases, J shed 6 bases, and the junction held 6 bases outside the gene matches. Looked up from germline, CDR1 is WSHSY and CDR2 is SAAADI. This CDR3 is built from 15 residues. CDR3 sequence: CASTGLAGGGDTQYF. CDR3 nucleotide sequence: TGCGCCAGCACCGGACTAGCGGGAGGCGGGGATACGCAGTATTTT.

This clonotype has a count of ten or more. The chain combines TRBV5-6 with TRBJ2-1; possibly TRBD2 for D (6 bases). V was clipped by 5 bases and J by 2 bases, with 11 bases between them. The CDR3 sequence is 14 residues long. Germline CDR1 SGHDT, CDR2 YYEEEE. CDR3 bases: TGTGCCAGCAGTTTGCTAGCGACCTACAATGAGCAGTTCTTC. Protein: CASSLLATYNEQFF.

There are many counts of this clonotype. The chain has TRBV5-6 and TRBJ2-3, with D perhaps matching TRBD2 (6 bases). Trimming removed 3 bases at V and 7 bases at J, with 15 bases between. CDR1 and CDR2 (germline): SGHDT, YYEEEE. The CDR3 has 14 residues. In DNA, the CDR3 is TGTGCCAGCAGCTCCGGATCCGGGAGAAATACGCAGTATTTT. It encodes CASSSGSGRNTQYF.

This clonotype was counted ten times or more. This chain joins TRBV7-2 and TRBJ2-2, with D perhaps TRBD1 (6 bases). The CDR3 covers 15 residues. The germline V gene has CDR1 SGHTA and CDR2 FQGNSA. V lost 4 bases, J lost 3 bases, and 12 bases lay in between. The CDR3 protein is CASSYAGDDTGELFF. CDR3 nucleotide sequence: TGTGCCAGCAGCTACGCAGGGGACGACACCGGGGAGCTGTTTTTT. Drawing the rest from reference TRBV7-2 and TRBJ2-2, the complete variable domain is GAGVSQSPSNKVTEKGKDVELRCDPISGHTALYWYRQSLGQGLEFLIYFQGNSAPDKSGLPSDRFSAERTGGSVSTLTIQRTQQEDSAVYLCASSYAGDDTGELFFGEGSRLTVL.

This clonotype came up a few times. The CDR3 DNA reads as TGTGCCAGCAGTTTACTAGCGGGAGCCTACGAGCAGTACTTC. It codes for CASSLLAGAYEQYF. The rearrangement links TRBV28 to TRBJ2-7, with TRBD2 matching over 10 bases. V was clipped by 2 bases and J by 2 bases; unmatched bases: 0. From germline, CDR1 is MDHEN and CDR2 SYDVKM. CDR3 size: 14 residues.

In this sample, this clonotype turned up many times. The chain couples TRBV12-3 or TRBV12-4 to TRBJ2-7; a possible D gene is TRBD2 (6 bases). V lost 4 bases and J lost 2, with 12 bases in between. This CDR3 contains 14 residues. CDR3 sequence: CASSYGLNTYEQYF. For the CDR3, the DNA is TGTGCCAGCAGTTATGGACTAAACACCTACGAGCAGTACTTC.

This clonotype has a count of ten or more. The V gene is TRBV12-3 or TRBV12-4, the J gene TRBJ2-3; no definite D call. The CDR3 totals 13 residues. Trimming shortened V by 4 bases and J by 14 bases, and 19 bases separated the two germline ends. CDR3 nucleotide sequence: TGTGCCAGCAGTTCCACATTAGCCGGGTCTTGGTATTTT. It translates to CASSSTLAGSWYF.

This clonotype is labeled as medium-sized. The chain couples TRBV7-2 to TRBJ2-5; D possibly corresponds to TRBD1 (6 bases). Trimming pared 0 bases from V and 4 bases from J, leaving 12 bases between. Germline assignment: CDR1 SGHTA and CDR2 FQGNSA. The CDR3 totals 15 residues. The CDR3 sequence is CASSLALYRVETQYF. CDR3 nucleotide sequence: TGTGCCAGCAGCTTAGCGTTGTACAGGGTAGAGACCCAGTACTTC.

In this sample, this clonotype turned up many times. This chain connects TRBV9 to TRBJ2-7; D remains ambiguous. The CDR3 loop spans 15 amino acids. The V gene's germline CDR1 is SGDLS and CDR2 YYNGEE. V lost 0 bases to trimming and J lost 0 bases, with 10 bases between them. The chain's CDR3 is CASSVGGWSSYEQYF. The CDR3 bases are TGTGCCAGCAGCGTAGGAGGCTGGAGCTCCTACGAGCAGTACTTC.

This clonotype was counted between two and nine times. The rearrangement uses TRBV28 and TRBJ1-1; D uncertain. CDR3 length: 15 amino acids. CDR1 and CDR2 (germline): MDHEN, SYDVKM. Trimming cost V 2 bases and J 1 base, with 11 bases left between them. CDR3 region: CASSLADPTNTEAFF. DNA of the CDR3: TGTGCCAGCAGTTTAGCTGACCCAACGAACACTGAAGCTTTCTTT.

This clonotype was seen many times. In DNA form, the CDR3 reads TGTGCCAGCACTGAGGGGCAAGAGACCCAGTACTTC. Translating gives CASTEGQETQYF. The rearrangement joins TRBV12-3 or TRBV12-4 to TRBJ2-5; D tentatively fits TRBD1 or TRBD2 (5 bases each). Trimming removed 7 bases at V and 2 bases at J, with 8 bases between. The CDR3 is 12 amino acids.

This clonotype has a count of ten or more. The chain is built from TRBV29-1 and TRBJ2-3, with D possibly TRBD1 on 5 matching bases. The CDR3 runs to 12 residues. Germline assignment: CDR1 SQVTM and CDR2 ANQGSEA. The CDR3 is CSPGSSTDTQYF. The CDR3 region has the DNA TGCAGTCCAGGGTCTAGCACAGATACGCAGTATTTT.

This clonotype has more than one count but fewer than ten. The J gene is TRBJ2-1, the V gene TRBV4-3; 12 bases line up with TRBD2. Trimming removed 0 bases from V and 4 bases from J; junction bases left unmatched: 4. Germline V lookup: CDR1 LGHNA, CDR2 YSLEER. The CDR3 has 17 amino acids. As DNA, the CDR3 is TGCGCCAGCAGCCAAGATAGGGGACTAGCGGGTTACAATGAGCAGTTCTTC. Translating gives CASSQDRGLAGYNEQFF.

This clonotype was picked up many times. The rearrangement joins TRBV4-3 to TRBJ2-7, with D possibly being TRBD1 or TRBD2 (5 bases each). V gave up 0 bases and J gave up 6 bases, with 18 bases separating them. Germline CDR1 is LGHNA and CDR2 is YSLEER. This CDR3 contains 16 residues. CDR3 loop: CASSQDFQRDRIEQYF. In DNA form, the CDR3 reads TGCGCCAGCAGCCAAGATTTCCAACGGGACCGTATCGAGCAGTACTTC.

The gene calls are TRBV10-3 and TRBJ2-1, with TRBD2 matching 13 bases. The CDR3 consists of 14 residues. The V and J ends lost 10 bases and 7 bases, in that order; junction bases with no gene match: 7. Germline CDR1 reads ENHRY; CDR2 reads SYGVKD. CDR3 bases: TGTGCCACCATACTAGCGGGAGGGTTTAATGAGCAGTTCTTC. Encoded protein: CATILAGGFNEQFF.

This clonotype was observed at least ten times. V gene TRBV7-2 combines with J gene TRBJ2-7, with no clear D. The CDR3 contains 14 residues. CDR1 and CDR2 from the germline V gene are SGHTA and FQGNSA. The V gene lost 0 bases and the J gene lost 0 bases, with 6 bases spanning the gap. The CDR3 DNA reads TGTGCCAGCAGCTTAGCGGAGCTCTCCTACGAGCAGTACTTC. Translation gives CASSLAELSYEQYF.

Ten or more counts support this clonotype. The chain joins TRBV5-6 to TRBJ2-3; 10 positions agree with TRBD1. Germline V CDR1 and CDR2: SGHDT, YYEEEE. This CDR3 has 14 amino acids. The junction had 1 base not matched to a gene; V was cut back by 2 bases and J by 4 bases. The CDR3 reads CASSFGQGADTQYF. Here the CDR3 DNA reads TGTGCCAGCAGCTTTGGACAGGGGGCAGATACGCAGTATTTT.